This T cell receptor beta chain is drawn from a study of T cell repertoires in ileal Crohn's disease. Study outcomes and limitations: Clonal expansions were more frequent in active smokers than non-smokers at surgery. Compared with CD4 T cells, sorted CD8 cells carried more expanded clones. Endoscopic recurrence occurred in every patient whose clonality exceeded 26.8%.

Assay: immunoSEQ multiplex PCR; the TCRdb copy retains only in-frame clones and omits some. This table has around 16,000 clones, around 93% appearing once. CDR1 SGHRS and CDR2 YFSETQ come from the germline V gene. CDR3 length equals 15 residues. The V segment lost 3 bases and the J segment 6 bases; nucleotides outside the gene matches: 8. As to this clone: Its antigen is unidentified.

Patients were adults with ileal or ileocolonic Crohn's disease needing resection. The chain employs TRBV5-1 and TRBJ1-1; 10 bases agree with TRBD1. Sequences were obtained from ileal tissue. The TCR originated in an adult with Crohn's disease. The CDR3 loop is CASSSGGQGRPEAFF. The CDR3 nucleotides are TGCGCCAGCAGCTCGGGGGGACAGGGGAGGCCTGAAGCTTTCTTT.